These T cell receptor beta chains were read from a single sample in a study of HIV-infected children after antiretroviral therapy interruption. TCRdb reanalysed the 3' RACE reads using MiXCR and keeps one entry per CDR3 protein. The repertoire includes fewer than 50,000 distinct CDR3 sequences, 4.3% of them detected once, and approximately 0.7% sits in the top ten. Sequenced here: CD45RA+ CD4+ T cells from PBMCs, pooled from several time points, sampled from a donor given antiretroviral therapy, either interrupted or continuous. Every receptor here comes from a pool of human donors with HIV. CDR3s leave out the opening cysteine and the closing phenylalanine or tryptophan.

J gene: TRBJ2-7; CDR3 length: 12; V gene: TRBV10-1; CDR3 protein: ASSDTGGGYEQY
J gene: TRBJ1-5; CDR3 length: 11; V gene: TRBV28; CDR3 protein: ASNLDPNQPQH
J gene: TRBJ1-5; CDR3 length: 12; V gene: TRBV29-1; CDR3 protein: SVAIQGMGQPQH
J gene: TRBJ2-4; CDR3 length: 13; V gene: TRBV4-1; CDR3 protein: ASSQDPPPKNIQY
J gene: TRBJ2-1; CDR3 length: 12; V gene: TRBV6-5; CDR3 protein: ASSYSPARNEQF
J gene: TRBJ1-5; CDR3 length: 14; V gene: TRBV12-3/TRBV12-4; CDR3 protein: ASSQGTARGNQPQH
J gene: TRBJ1-1; CDR3 length: 11; V gene: TRBV20-1; CDR3 protein: SATKTGWTEAF
J gene: TRBJ2-1; CDR3 length: 12; V gene: TRBV19; CDR3 protein: ASTASGLNNEQF
J gene: TRBJ2-5; CDR3 length: 12; V gene: TRBV9; CDR3 protein: ASSPRGQQETQY
J gene: TRBJ2-7; CDR3 length: 12; V gene: TRBV20-1; CDR3 protein: SAGTSGGIYEQY
J gene: TRBJ2-7; CDR3 length: 14; V gene: TRBV20-1; CDR3 protein: SAPSEWGESSYEQY
J gene: TRBJ2-7; CDR3 length: 13; V gene: TRBV20-1; CDR3 protein: SARDAGTRSDEQY
J gene: TRBJ2-2; CDR3 length: 15; V gene: TRBV12-3/TRBV12-4; CDR3 protein: ASSSPPGGANTGELF
J gene: TRBJ1-1; CDR3 length: 10; V gene: TRBV29-1; CDR3 protein: SVHTGNTEAF
J gene: TRBJ1-1; CDR3 length: 12; V gene: TRBV27; CDR3 protein: ASRVYMGGPEAF
J gene: TRBJ1-1; CDR3 length: 13; V gene: TRBV7-2; CDR3 protein: ASSPIRGQNTEAF
J gene: TRBJ1-3; CDR3 length: 13; V gene: TRBV12-5; CDR3 protein: ASGLVVPSGNTIY
J gene: TRBJ2-7; CDR3 length: 10; V gene: TRBV6-2/TRBV6-3; CDR3 protein: ASSFFLDEQY
J gene: TRBJ2-2; CDR3 length: 12; V gene: TRBV20-1; CDR3 protein: SARDGGSTGELF
J gene: TRBJ2-1; CDR3 length: 13; V gene: TRBV25-1; CDR3 protein: ASSEYRGGDSEQF
J gene: TRBJ1-4; CDR3 length: 11; V gene: TRBV6-6; CDR3 protein: AIKRGPNEKLF
J gene: TRBJ1-5; CDR3 length: 12; V gene: TRBV12-3/TRBV12-4; CDR3 protein: ASRGTGGLEPQH
J gene: TRBJ2-7; CDR3 length: 13; V gene: TRBV7-6; CDR3 protein: ASSLSGPLFYEQY
J gene: TRBJ1-1; CDR3 length: 12; V gene: TRBV12-3/TRBV12-4; CDR3 protein: ASILSLGQTEAF
J gene: TRBJ1-2; CDR3 length: 12; V gene: TRBV24-1; CDR3 protein: ATSDSWTDYGYT
J gene: TRBJ1-2; CDR3 length: 13; V gene: TRBV4-2; CDR3 protein: ASSQGRGINYGYT
J gene: TRBJ2-1; CDR3 length: 15; V gene: TRBV5-6; CDR3 protein: ASSAYSGTRVRDEQF
J gene: TRBJ1-6; CDR3 length: 11; V gene: TRBV19; CDR3 protein: ASSMGVNSPLH
J gene: TRBJ2-1; CDR3 length: 11; V gene: TRBV2; CDR3 protein: ASNPGQDREQF
J gene: TRBJ2-1; CDR3 length: 11; V gene: TRBV18; CDR3 protein: ASSPSELNEQF
J gene: TRBJ2-3; CDR3 length: 11; V gene: TRBV19; CDR3 protein: ASHQGGRDTQY
J gene: TRBJ2-3; CDR3 length: 12; V gene: TRBV28; CDR3 protein: ASRPDLNTDTQY
J gene: TRBJ1-1; CDR3 length: 9; V gene: TRBV12-3/TRBV12-4; CDR3 protein: ASSLTTEAF
J gene: TRBJ1-4; CDR3 length: 15; V gene: TRBV18; CDR3 protein: ASSPPSGQGSAEKLF
J gene: TRBJ1-1; CDR3 length: 11; V gene: TRBV7-2; CDR3 protein: ASSTGRTTEAF
J gene: TRBJ2-5; CDR3 length: 13; V gene: TRBV9; CDR3 protein: ASSANALLPETQY
J gene: TRBJ2-2; CDR3 length: 14; V gene: TRBV3-1; CDR3 protein: ASSRIAGGYAGELF
J gene: TRBJ2-3; CDR3 length: 13; V gene: TRBV11-2; CDR3 protein: ASSLIVWGTDTQY
J gene: TRBJ2-3; CDR3 length: 9; V gene: TRBV20-1; CDR3 protein: SAGGTDTQY
J gene: TRBJ1-1; CDR3 length: 9; V gene: TRBV29-1; CDR3 protein: SISRGAYAF
J gene: TRBJ1-5; CDR3 length: 14; V gene: TRBV6-6; CDR3 protein: ASSYSLGGADQPQH
J gene: TRBJ2-3; CDR3 length: 14; V gene: TRBV15; CDR3 protein: ATSPLAAASTDTQY
J gene: TRBJ2-2; CDR3 length: 12; V gene: TRBV10-3; CDR3 protein: AISRRTDTGELF
J gene: TRBJ2-7; CDR3 length: 12; V gene: TRBV10-3; CDR3 protein: AIRPGTGDYEQY
J gene: TRBJ1-1; CDR3 length: 11; V gene: TRBV2; CDR3 protein: ASKGVVRTEAF
J gene: TRBJ1-5; CDR3 length: 12; V gene: TRBV19; CDR3 protein: ASNLQGGNQPQH